The T cell receptor beta chain described here comes from a study of control samples from healthy donors and cancer patients. Method: immunoSEQ multiplex PCR; TCRdb's copy keeps in-frame clones and lacks some. The data contain just under 150,000 clones, 80% to 95% of them seen just once; the ten biggest clones take up approximately 3.2%. Trimming cost V 0 bases and J 1 base, with 7 bases left between them. Germline CDR1 and CDR2: SGHRS and YFSETQ. The CDR3 totals 14 residues. The clonotype originates from a man aged 25 to 40 in good health. The chain joins TRBV5-1 to TRBJ1-1; unclear D gene. Sequencing used blood. CDR3: CASSLAAANTEAFF. As DNA, the CDR3 is TGCGCCAGCAGCTTGGCTGCGGCGAACACTGAAGCTTTCTTT. Together with reference TRBV5-1 and TRBJ1-1, the CDR3 gives the full variable domain: KAGVTQTPRYLIKTRGQQVTLSCSPISGHRSVSWYQQTPGQGLQFLFEYFSETQRNKGNFPGRFSGRQFSNSRSEMNVSTLELGDSALYLCASSLAAANTEAFFGQGTRLTVV.